What follows are 21 T cell receptor beta chains derived from one specimen sequenced in a study of blood T cell repertoires in COVID-19. The method was immunoSEQ multiplex PCR; TCRdb's version includes in-frame clones alone and lacks a portion of them. Among 120,000 to 150,000 clones, 75% to 90% were seen once, and the ten largest hold 4%. The sequencing sample was made of PBMCs or T cells enriched from blood (not recorded which). The receptors here all came from a woman aged 40 to 50 who had been exposed to COVID-19.

The chain is built from TRBV12-3 or TRBV12-4 and TRBJ1-4; D remains ambiguous. CDR3 size: 13 residues. V shed 4 bases and J shed 5 bases, with 8 bases lying between them. DNA of the CDR3: TGTGCCAGCAGTTACAGACCGAATGAAAAACTGTTTTTT. It codes for CASSYRPNEKLFF.

The CDR3 DNA reads TGCAGCATCGGAAGGGGGACTGAAGCTTTCTTT. The encoded protein is CSIGRGTEAFF. V gene TRBV29-1 combines with J gene TRBJ1-1; D might be TRBD1 (6 bases). V was clipped by 8 bases and J by 5 bases, with 12 bases between them. Germline lookup yields CDR1 SQVTM and CDR2 ANQGSEA. The CDR3 extends over 11 amino acids.

The chain joins TRBV27 to TRBJ2-7; D is possibly TRBD1 (5 bases). The CDR3 contains 14 residues. V lost 2 bases to trimming and J lost 2 bases, with 10 bases between them. The germline CDR1 and CDR2 sequences are MNHEY and SMNVEV (reference sequence). The chain's CDR3 is CASSLTRVTYEQYF. CDR3 in DNA: TGTGCCAGCAGTTTAACCAGGGTGACCTACGAGCAGTACTTC.

CDR3 DNA sequence: TGTGCCAGCAGCTTAAGGCCGGGACAGGGACTCGGGGGGGAGACCCAGTACTTC. Its protein is CASSLRPGQGLGGETQYF. The genes are TRBV7-3 and TRBJ2-5, with TRBD1 matching 9 bases. Germline CDR1 is SGHTA and CDR2 is FQGTGA. The CDR3 has 18 amino acids. V lost 1 base, J lost 5 bases, and 14 bases stayed unmatched.

The chain couples TRBV7-3 to TRBJ2-7, with 8 bases that match TRBD1. The CDR3 extends over 15 amino acids. Germline CDR1 is SGHTA and CDR2 is FQGTGA. After removal of 2 bases from V and 2 bases from J, the junction contained 5 bases not matched to a gene. Here the CDR3 reads CASSLGGTGTYEQYF. CDR3 coding DNA: TGTGCCAGCAGCTTAGGGGGGACAGGTACCTACGAGCAGTACTTC.

V gene TRBV10-1 combines with J gene TRBJ2-1; 7 bases fit TRBD2. V lost 2 bases to trimming and J lost 9 bases; unmatched junction nucleotides: 10. CDR3 size: 15 residues. Germline V gene lookup returns CDR1 WNHNN and CDR2 SYGVQD (reference sequence). The CDR3 reads CASSERDSGGSEQFF. The DNA of the CDR3 is TGCGCCAGCAGTGAGAGGGACTCGGGGGGAAGTGAGCAGTTCTTC.

The chain combines TRBV5-1 with TRBJ1-1; no reliable D call. The germline V gene has CDR1 SGHRS and CDR2 YFSETQ. The CDR3 contains 14 residues. V lost 3 bases, J lost 4 bases, and 13 bases lay in between. CDR3 region: CASSSQNFGTEAFF. The DNA of the CDR3 is TGCGCCAGCAGCTCACAGAATTTCGGCACTGAAGCTTTCTTT.

The chain has TRBV3-1 (or the pseudogene TRBV3-2) and TRBJ2-1; 10 bases agree with TRBD2. The CDR3 totals 17 residues. Germline lookup yields CDR1 LGHDT and CDR2 YNNKEL (reference sequence). Unmatched junction bases numbered 9, after V lost 3 bases and J lost 4 bases. CDR3 sequence: CASSQNPQLAGYNEQFF. As DNA, the CDR3 is TGTGCCAGCAGCCAGAACCCGCAACTAGCGGGGTACAATGAGCAGTTCTTC.

This clone was found once. The gene calls are TRBV7-2 and TRBJ2-1, with 7 positions matching TRBD2. The V segment lost 1 base and the J segment 0 bases; nucleotides outside the gene matches: 12. Germline V gives CDR1 SGHTA, CDR2 FQGNSA. This CDR3 is built from 19 residues. In DNA, the CDR3 is TGTGCCAGCAGCTTAGTTACCGGGAGGTATCGAAGCTCCTACAATGAGCAGTTCTTC. Protein sequence: CASSLVTGRYRSSYNEQFF.

CDR3 sequence: CASEATEAFF. CDR3 DNA: TGTGCCAGCGAAGCTACCGAAGCTTTCTTT. The gene calls are TRBV7-9 and TRBJ1-1; D not certain. The CDR3 has 10 residues. Trimming removed 8 bases at V and 8 bases at J, with 9 bases between. Germline CDR1 is SEHNR and CDR2 is FQNEAQ (reference sequence).

V and J are TRBV9 and TRBJ2-5, with D possibly matching TRBD2 (5 bases). Germline CDR1 SGDLS, CDR2 YYNGEE. The CDR3 extends over 15 amino acids. The V end lost 3 bases, the J end lost 3 bases, and 15 bases lay between the germline ends. The CDR3 is CASSGGGSGKETQYF. CDR3 coding DNA: TGTGCCAGCAGCGGAGGTGGGTCGGGGAAAGAGACCCAGTACTTC.

This chain links TRBV27 with TRBJ2-3; 9 nucleotides align to TRBD2. The CDR3 covers 14 residues. Germline V gene lookup returns CDR1 MNHEY and CDR2 SMNVEV (reference sequence). V was clipped by 8 bases and J by 8 bases; unmatched bases: 11. The CDR3 here is CASAGRGGFGTQYF. The CDR3 DNA follows: TGTGCCAGCGCGGGGCGGGGGGGCTTCGGTACGCAGTATTTT.

The CDR3 sequence: CSVDLAGQGVEKLFF. The CDR3 DNA follows: TGCAGCGTTGACCTGGCGGGACAGGGGGTTGAAAAACTGTTTTTT. The chain couples TRBV29-1 to TRBJ1-4, with 11 bases identical to TRBD1. Germline loops: CDR1 SQVTM, CDR2 ANQGSEA. With V trimmed by 3 bases and J by 7 bases, 7 bases remained unmatched. The CDR3 contains 15 residues.

The chain uses TRBV7-3 and TRBJ2-3, with a possible D match to TRBD1 (6 bases). Trimming took 0 bases from V and 4 from J, leaving 8 bases between them. There are 14 residues in the CDR3. The germline gives CDR1 SGHTA, CDR2 FQGTGA. The DNA of the CDR3 is TGTGCCAGCAGCTTAACTGGGGGCGCAGATACGCAGTATTTT. This sequence encodes CASSLTGGADTQYF.

This clone was seen only a few times. The chain is built from TRBV7-8 and TRBJ1-6; TRBD1 is a possible D gene (5 bases). Trimming removed 5 bases from V and 0 bases from J, with 11 bases in between. The germline V gene has CDR1 SGHVS and CDR2 FQNEAQ. CDR3 length: 16 residues. CDR3 amino acids: CASSKGVFSYNSPLHF. For the CDR3, the DNA is TGTGCCAGCAGCAAAGGGGTATTCTCCTATAATTCACCCCTCCACTTT.

This clone has just one count. J is TRBJ2-3 and V is TRBV27, with TRBD2 matching over 7 bases. V lost 6 bases and J lost 2; bases outside the gene matches: 5. Germline CDR1 reads MNHEY; CDR2 reads SMNVEV (reference sequence). The CDR3 length is 14 residues. The CDR3 DNA is TGTGCCAGCAGCGGGGGGACCTCCACAGATACGCAGTATTTT. Translated: CASSGGTSTDTQYF.

V and J are TRBV5-1 and TRBJ1-5; D is unresolved. The CDR3 is 15 amino acids. V was clipped by 0 bases and J by 3 bases, with 10 bases between them. Looked up from germline, CDR1 is SGHRS and CDR2 is YFSETQ. CDR3 in amino acids: CASSLDRPDNQPQHF. The CDR3 nucleotides are TGCGCCAGCAGCTTGGACAGACCAGACAATCAGCCCCAGCATTTT.

The chain recombines TRBV4-1 with TRBJ1-1, with D perhaps TRBD1 (6 bases). This CDR3 has 15 amino acids. CDR1 and CDR2 (germline): MGHRA, YSYEKL. Trimming left V 1 base short and J 5 bases short, with 14 bases between. CDR3 amino acids: CASSQVGGARTEAFF. CDR3 in DNA: TGCGCCAGCAGCCAAGTGGGGGGGGCACGGACTGAAGCTTTCTTT.

The chain carries TRBV9 and TRBJ1-4; D possibly corresponds to TRBD1 (5 bases). CDR3 length: 15 amino acids. The V end lost 1 base, the J end lost 6 bases, and 13 bases lay between the germline ends. Germline V gene lookup returns CDR1 SGDLS and CDR2 YYNGEE. In nucleotides, the CDR3 is TGTGCCAGCAGCGTAACGGCAGGGTGGTATGAAAAACTGTTTTTT. Translation gives CASSVTAGWYEKLFF.

The J gene is TRBJ1-1, the V gene TRBV27, with 10 bases fitting TRBD1. The CDR3 covers 15 residues. J lost 3 bases, V lost 5 bases, and 6 bases had no gene match. CDR1 is MNHEY and CDR2 is SMNVEV in the germline V gene (reference sequence). In DNA form, the CDR3 reads TGTGCCAGCAGTGTCCGGACAGGGGGTTACACTGAAGCTTTCTTT. It translates to CASSVRTGGYTEAFF.

The chain carries TRBV7-2 and TRBJ1-5; the D gene is possibly TRBD1 (5 bases). Germline loops: CDR1 SGHTA, CDR2 FQGNSA. V lost 2 bases to trimming and J lost 6 bases, with 8 bases between them. This CDR3 contains 13 residues. CDR3 sequence: CASSLRQLQPQHF. Written as DNA, the CDR3 is TGTGCCAGCAGCTTACGACAGCTTCAGCCCCAGCATTTT.